This entry is about one T cell receptor (beta chain). The CDR3 loop spans 16 amino acids. V gave up 2 bases and J gave up 5 bases, with 16 bases separating them. Germline V CDR1 and CDR2: MNHNY, SVGAGI (reference sequence). This entry comes from a study of T cell changes during pregnancy in multiple sclerosis. Measured with immunoSEQ multiplex PCR; TCRdb has only the in-frame clones, and not every one. Counted here are 20,000 to 25,000 clones, approximately 89% occurring once; the ten biggest clones make up 0.55% to 0.7%. The sample was CD4+ T cells from peripheral blood mononuclear cells, taken in the third trimester of pregnancy. This chain connects TRBV6-6 to TRBJ1-5; tentative D call: TRBD1 (6 bases). The receptor was derived from a female donor with multiple sclerosis, enrolled in a pregnancy study. Here the CDR3 reads CASSYAGQLGDQPQHF. CDR3 in DNA: TGTGCCAGCAGTTACGCAGGACAGTTGGGAGATCAGCCCCAGCATTTT.